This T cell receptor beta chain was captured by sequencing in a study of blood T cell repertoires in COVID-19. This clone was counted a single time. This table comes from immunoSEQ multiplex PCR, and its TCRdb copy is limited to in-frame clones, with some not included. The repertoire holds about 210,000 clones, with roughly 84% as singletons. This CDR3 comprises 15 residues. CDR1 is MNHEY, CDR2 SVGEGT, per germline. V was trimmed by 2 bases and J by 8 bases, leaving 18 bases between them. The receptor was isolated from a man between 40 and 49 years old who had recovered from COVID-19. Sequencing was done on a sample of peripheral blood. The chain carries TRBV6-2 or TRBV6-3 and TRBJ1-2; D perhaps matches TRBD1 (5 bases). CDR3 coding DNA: TGTGCCAGCAGTTACCACGACAGCCTGGACGTGGGCTACACCTTC. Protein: CASSYHDSLDVGYTF.